Below, 17 T cell receptor beta chains from the same sample are listed, as sequenced in a study of T cells in Graves' hyperthyroidism and ophthalmopathy. Using RNA transcripts as the source, TCR beta CDR3 regions were amplified. RT-PCR in the first round (using the HTBI primer set) targeted the TCR CDR3. Using its own MiXCR run on the multiplex PCR reads, TCRdb lists one record per CDR3 protein. The sample holds some 500,000 distinct CDR3 sequences, approximately 15% seen once. Material for sequencing was blood. These receptors originate from a woman between 18 and 29 years old with Graves' hyperthyroidism.

This clonotype has ten or more counts. The rearrangement uses TRBV27 and TRBJ1-2; weak D call: TRBD1 (5 bases). CDR3 length equals 13 residues. Deletions cut 5 bases from V and 4 bases from J, with 11 bases between. Germline lookup yields CDR1 MNHEY and CDR2 SMNVEV (reference sequence). The CDR3 loop is CASSEDKFYGYTF. CDR3 DNA: TGTGCCAGCAGTGAGGACAAATTCTATGGCTACACCTTC.

The chain carries TRBV3-1 and TRBJ2-7; D gene unclear. This CDR3 is built from 14 residues. V lost 3 bases and J lost 0, with 9 bases in between. Per germline, CDR1 LGHDT and CDR2 YNNKEL (reference sequence). The CDR3 DNA sequence: TGTGCCAGCAGCCAGGCAGTTATCTCCTACGAGCAGTACTTC. Its protein product is CASSQAVISYEQYF.

At least ten counts were recorded for this clonotype. V usage is TRBV6-1 and J usage is TRBJ2-1; the match to TRBD2 covers 15 bases. CDR3 length equals 18 residues. The germline gives CDR1 MNHNS, CDR2 SASEGT. The V gene end was trimmed by 5 bases and the J gene end by 7 bases; junction bases not matched to a gene: 12. The CDR3 DNA follows: TGTGCCAGCAGTCCTTGGATGACCGGGACTAGCGGGAGGAATGAGCAGTTCTTC. Translated: CASSPWMTGTSGRNEQFF.

Worth noting for this clonotype: Given a much more abundant clone one base away, this may be a read error. The chain joins TRBV12-3 or TRBV12-4 to TRBJ1-2; no definite D call. The CDR3 extends over 12 amino acids. Trimming took off 7 bases at V and 3 bases at J, with 9 bases between the two ends. The CDR3 DNA sequence: TGTGCCAGCATCGGTCAGGACTATGGCTACACCTTC. This gives the protein CASIGQDYGYTF.

This clonotype was counted a few times. The chain joins TRBV5-1 to TRBJ2-7, with D possibly called TRBD1 or TRBD2 (5 bases each). The CDR3 runs to 15 residues. V was trimmed by 1 base and J by 2 bases, leaving 13 bases between them. Looked up from germline, CDR1 is SGHRS and CDR2 is YFSETQ. Written as DNA, the CDR3 is TGCGCCAGCAGCTTGCATCAGGGACCCCCCTACGAGCAGTACTTC. Amino acids: CASSLHQGPPYEQYF.

The genes are TRBV12-3 or TRBV12-4 and TRBJ1-1, with 8 bases identical to TRBD1. Germline trimming cut 6 bases from V and 5 bases from J; bases unmatched to any gene: 14. This CDR3 has 16 residues. CDR3 bases: TGTGCCAGCAGCGACCTTCTTCAGGGGGCGAGAACTGAAGCTTTCTTT. Protein sequence: CASSDLLQGARTEAFF.

At least ten counts were recorded for this clonotype. This chain uses TRBV6-2 or TRBV6-3 with TRBJ1-1; D may be TRBD1 (5 bases). Trimming stripped 6 bases from V and 5 bases from J, with 13 bases between. Looked up from germline, CDR1 is MNHEY and CDR2 is SVGEGT. The CDR3 totals 13 residues. In DNA, the CDR3 is TGTGCCAGCAGCCCAGGGAGAGTGACTGAAGCTTTCTTT. Encoded protein: CASSPGRVTEAFF.

The chain has TRBV14 and TRBJ1-2; weak D call: TRBD1 (6 bases). Trimming removed 0 bases from V and 4 bases from J, with 15 bases in between. The germline V gene has CDR1 SGHDN and CDR2 FVKESK. CDR3 size: 16 residues. DNA for the CDR3: TGTGCCAGCAGCCAAGACGTAACAGGGTTTGGCTATGGCTACACCTTC. This codes for CASSQDVTGFGYGYTF.

Many counts were recorded for this clonotype. The chain has TRBV27 and TRBJ1-6; D is possibly TRBD1 (6 bases). The germline gives CDR1 MNHEY, CDR2 SMNVEV (reference sequence). With 6 bases removed from V and 11 bases from J, the gap between germline ends came to 14 bases. There are 13 residues in the CDR3. In DNA, the CDR3 is TGTGCCAGCAGACTTCAGGGGTCCCCACCCCTCCACTTT. Its protein is CASRLQGSPPLHF.

The sample holds one count of this clonotype. The V call is TRBV28, the J call TRBJ2-5; the match to TRBD2 covers 9 bases. J gave up 4 bases and V 3 bases, and 9 bases lay outside the gene matches. Germline V lookup: CDR1 MDHEN, CDR2 SYDVKM. The length of the CDR3 is 16 residues. CDR3 amino acids: CASSFTVAGVGETQYF. DNA for the CDR3: TGTGCCAGCAGTTTTACCGTAGCGGGAGTAGGAGAGACCCAGTACTTC.

The genes are TRBV15 and TRBJ2-1, with TRBD1 matching 8 bases. The length of the CDR3 is 20 residues. The V gene end was trimmed by 0 bases and the J gene end by 0 bases; junction bases not matched to a gene: 13. CDR1 and CDR2 from the germline V gene are LNHNV and YYDKDF (reference sequence). The CDR3 protein is CATSRDPGTGLSSSYNEQFF. For the CDR3, the DNA is TGTGCCACCAGCAGAGATCCCGGGACAGGACTCTCTAGCTCCTACAATGAGCAGTTCTTC.

This clonotype was counted at least ten times. V gene TRBV7-2 combines with J gene TRBJ2-3; perhaps TRBD2 as D (5 bases). Trimming shortened V by 5 bases and J by 9 bases, and 15 bases separated the two germline ends. Germline V gene lookup returns CDR1 SGHTA and CDR2 FQGNSA. CDR3 length: 13 amino acids. The CDR3 DNA reads as TGTGCCAGCAGCCCTCTAGCCCAGAGCACGCAGTATTTT. Encoded protein: CASSPLAQSTQYF.

The table lists this clonotype with many counts. The J gene is TRBJ1-1, the V gene TRBV5-1; D ambiguous. Trimming stripped 8 bases from V and 0 bases from J, with 11 bases between. From germline, CDR1 is SGHRS and CDR2 YFSETQ. There are 13 residues in the CDR3. The DNA for the CDR3 is TGCGCCAGTTCCTACAACATGAACACTGAAGCTTTCTTT. It encodes CASSYNMNTEAFF.

This clonotype was counted ten times or more. The chain has TRBV20-1 and TRBJ2-1; 10 bases are a match to TRBD2. J gave up 1 base and V 0 bases, and 3 bases lay outside the gene matches. The CDR3 has 16 amino acids. Germline V gene sequence: CDR1 DFQATT, CDR2 SNEGSKA (reference sequence). CDR3 region: CSAREVSGRSYNEQFF. The DNA of the CDR3 is TGCAGTGCTAGAGAGGTTAGCGGGAGGTCCTACAATGAGCAGTTCTTC.

A word on this clonotype: Compared with germline, one end of the junction differs, possibly owing to a read error. The chain carries TRBV7-7 and TRBJ2-1; D gene uncertain. The CDR3 totals 13 residues. Germline V gene data show CDR1 as SSHAT and CDR2 as FNYEAQ (reference sequence). CDR3 DNA: TGTGCTAGCAGCTCCTGGACCAACAATGAGCAGTTCTTC. Translated, it gives CASSSWTNNEQFF. The full variable domain, its missing parts supplied by reference TRBV7-7 and TRBJ2-1, is GAGVSQSPRYKVTKRGQDVTLRCDPISSHATLYWYQQALGQGPEFLTYFNYEAQPDKSGLPSDRFSAERPEGSISTLTIQRTEQRDSAMYRCASSSWTNNEQFFGPGTRLTVL.

The rearrangement joins TRBV5-4 to TRBJ2-7; D gene unclear. The CDR3 totals 13 residues. Germline assignment: CDR1 SGHNT and CDR2 YYREEE (reference sequence). V was pared by 1 base and J by 8 bases, with 13 bases between. The CDR3 region is CASSLYSEWKQYF. The CDR3 nucleotides read TGTGCCAGCAGCTTGTACAGTGAATGGAAGCAGTACTTC.

The rearrangement links TRBV29-1 to TRBJ2-7, with D possibly being TRBD2 (5 bases). Germline V gives CDR1 SQVTM, CDR2 ANQGSEA. V was pared by 4 bases and J by 6 bases, with 16 bases between. The CDR3 has 13 amino acids. The CDR3 DNA reads TGCAGCGTTGTCCGGCTAGCATTATCCGAGCAGTACTTC. Protein product: CSVVRLALSEQYF.